Below are 20 T cell receptor beta chains sequenced from a single sample in a study of blood T cell repertoires in COVID-19. Assay: immunoSEQ multiplex PCR; the TCRdb copy retains only in-frame clones and omits some. This sample carries 130,000 or so clones, roughly 89% of them seen once, and the ten largest clones take roughly 18%. The sequenced material came from peripheral blood. These receptor sequences come from a man in his fifties with active or convalescent COVID-19.

The CDR3 sequence: CASSASGTGPFRQYF. The CDR3 DNA is TGTGCCAGCAGCGCGTCCGGGACAGGGCCCTTTAGGCAGTACTTC. The chain is built from TRBV5-6 and TRBJ2-7; TRBD1 matches at 9 bases. The germline V gene encodes CDR1 SGHDT and CDR2 YYEEEE. Germline trimming cut 4 bases from V and 9 bases from J; bases unmatched to any gene: 14. This CDR3 has 15 residues.

V usage is TRBV19 and J usage is TRBJ2-7, with D perhaps TRBD1 (5 bases). The germline gives CDR1 LNHDA, CDR2 SQIVND (reference sequence). The CDR3 has 14 residues. The V gene lost 6 bases and the J gene lost 6 bases, with 18 bases spanning the gap. CDR3 coding DNA: TGTGCCAGTAGCCAGTCAGACCAGGGTTTCGAGCAGTACTTC. Its protein product is CASSQSDQGFEQYF.

The J gene is TRBJ2-1, the V gene TRBV18, with D perhaps matching TRBD1 (6 bases). Germline V CDR1 and CDR2: KGHSH, LQKENI. The CDR3 totals 17 residues. Trimming took 3 bases from V and 1 from J, leaving 16 bases between them. CDR3 in DNA: TGTGCCAGCTCACCCCGACAGGCCGGATTATCCTACAATGAGCAGTTCTTC. Encoded protein: CASSPRQAGLSYNEQFF.

The rearrangement uses TRBV5-1 and TRBJ2-3; TRBD2 aligns across 13 bases. Germline assignment: CDR1 SGHRS and CDR2 YFSETQ. This CDR3 has 16 residues. J gave up 3 bases and V 4 bases, and 5 bases lay outside the gene matches. CDR3 bases: TGCGCCAGCAGCCCTGGACTAGCGGGAGCAACAGATACGCAGTATTTT. Amino acids: CASSPGLAGATDTQYF. Drawing the rest from reference TRBV5-1 and TRBJ2-3, the complete variable domain is KAGVTQTPRYLIKTRGQQVTLSCSPISGHRSVSWYQQTPGQGLQFLFEYFSETQRNKGNFPGRFSGRQFSNSRSEMNVSTLELGDSALYLCASSPGLAGATDTQYFGPGTRLTVL.

V and J are TRBV19 and TRBJ1-5, with 8 nucleotides matching TRBD1. Germline lookup yields CDR1 LNHDA and CDR2 SQIVND (reference sequence). This CDR3 is 15 amino acids long. The ends lost 5 bases at V and 4 bases at J; junction bases unmatched: 7. The CDR3: CASSWTGPVNQPQHF. CDR3 DNA sequence: TGTGCCAGTAGTTGGACAGGGCCCGTTAATCAGCCCCAGCATTTT.

This chain joins TRBV10-1 and TRBJ1-5; 7 nucleotides agree with TRBD1. Germline V CDR1 and CDR2: WNHNN, SYGVQD (reference sequence). V dropped 2 bases and J dropped 7; count of bases not matched to a gene: 5. CDR3 size: 14 residues. DNA for the CDR3: TGCGCCAGCAGTGAGACAGGGGTTGGGCAGCCCCAGCATTTT. This gives the protein CASSETGVGQPQHF.

The genes are TRBV20-1 and TRBJ2-7, with 11 bases identical to TRBD1. The CDR3 runs 16 residues. In germline, CDR1 is DFQATT, CDR2 SNEGSKA (reference sequence). Unmatched junction bases numbered 12, after V lost 3 bases and J lost 5 bases. The CDR3 reads CSASPPRTGGSNEQYF. The DNA for the CDR3 is TGCAGTGCTAGTCCACCCCGGACAGGGGGCAGCAACGAGCAGTACTTC.

CDR3 loop: CASSILAGEGSYEQYF. As DNA, the CDR3 is TGTGCCAGTAGTATACTAGCGGGAGAGGGCTCCTACGAGCAGTACTTC. V and J are TRBV19 and TRBJ2-7; 10 bases match TRBD2. With 2 bases clipped from V and 0 bases from J, the junction kept 4 bases outside the gene matches. The CDR3 is 16 amino acids. Germline CDR1 reads LNHDA; CDR2 reads SQIVND (reference sequence).

The chain is built from TRBV4-1 and TRBJ2-2, with 11 bases lining up with TRBD1. Germline CDR1 MGHRA, CDR2 YSYEKL. V was clipped by 4 bases and J by 0 bases; unmatched bases: 7. The CDR3 runs 18 residues. As DNA, the CDR3 is TGCGCCAGCAGCCTAACCGGGACAGGGGGGACGAACACCGGGGAGCTGTTTTTT. Translation gives CASSLTGTGGTNTGELFF.

The CDR3 nucleotides are TGCGCCAGCAGCTTGCGGGGGATGAACACTGAAGCTTTCTTT. Translation: CASSLRGMNTEAFF. The chain joins TRBV5-1 to TRBJ1-1, with D perhaps matching TRBD1 (5 bases). Germline V gene sequence: CDR1 SGHRS, CDR2 YFSETQ. The CDR3 has 14 residues. V was cut by 1 base and J by 0 bases, with 7 bases left in between.

The chain combines TRBV4-1 with TRBJ2-3; D ambiguous. The germline CDR1 and CDR2 sequences are MGHRA and YSYEKL. V lost 4 bases and J lost 0, with 14 bases in between. The CDR3 is 16 amino acids. CDR3 residues: CASSRSTDLSTDTQYF. The CDR3 region has the DNA TGCGCCAGCAGCCGAAGCACAGACCTTAGCACAGATACGCAGTATTTT.

The chain carries TRBV19 and TRBJ1-1, with 8 bases aligning to TRBD1. The V gene end was trimmed by 3 bases and the J gene end by 0 bases; junction bases not matched to a gene: 3. The CDR3 extends over 15 amino acids. In germline, CDR1 is LNHDA, CDR2 SQIVND (reference sequence). This chain's CDR3 is CASSIWTGMNTEAFF. The CDR3 DNA sequence: TGTGCCAGTAGTATCTGGACAGGGATGAACACTGAAGCTTTCTTT.

This clone was observed a single time. The chain recombines TRBV19 with TRBJ1-5, with a weak D call TRBD1 (6 bases). This CDR3 contains 18 residues. Trimming took off 6 bases at V and 0 bases at J, with 21 bases between the two ends. The germline gives CDR1 LNHDA, CDR2 SQIVND (reference sequence). The CDR3 spells CASREGQDSSYSNQPQHF. In DNA form, the CDR3 reads TGTGCCAGTAGAGAAGGCCAGGACAGCTCTTATAGCAATCAGCCCCAGCATTTT.

This CDR3 reads CASGLEGASYNEQFF. In DNA form, the CDR3 reads TGTGCTAGTGGTTTGGAGGGGGCCTCCTACAATGAGCAGTTCTTC. This chain connects TRBV12-5 to TRBJ2-1, with TRBD1 matching 7 bases. The CDR3 extends over 15 amino acids. The ends lost 1 base at V and 0 bases at J; junction bases unmatched: 0. CDR1 and CDR2 from the germline V gene are LGHNT and FRNRAP.

The rearrangement links TRBV5-8 to TRBJ2-1; 7 bases are shared with TRBD2. CDR1 is SGHTS, CDR2 YDEGEE, per germline. CDR3 length: 14 amino acids. J lost 2 bases, V lost 5 bases, and 4 bases had no gene match. This CDR3 reads CASSPSGPYNEQFF. DNA for the CDR3: TGTGCCAGCAGTCCTAGCGGTCCCTACAATGAGCAGTTCTTC.

The chain uses TRBV3-1 (or the pseudogene TRBV3-2) and TRBJ1-4; D is uncertain. Trimming cost V 4 bases and J 4 bases, with 13 bases left between them. Germline values: CDR1 LGHDT, CDR2 YNNKEL (reference sequence). This CDR3 has 15 amino acids. Here the CDR3 DNA reads TGTGCCAGCAGCCCCTACAGAACCTTTAATGAAAAACTGTTTTTT. As protein: CASSPYRTFNEKLFF.

The rearrangement links TRBV7-9 to TRBJ2-7; TRBD2 agrees at 8 bases. J lost 5 bases, V lost 5 bases, and 8 bases had no gene match. The CDR3 has 14 residues. CDR1 and CDR2 (germline): SEHNR, FQNEAQ (reference sequence). The CDR3 protein is CASSPIAGLDEQYF. DNA for the CDR3: TGTGCCAGCAGCCCCATAGCGGGATTAGACGAGCAGTACTTC.

The chain employs TRBV28 and TRBJ1-2, with 8 positions matching TRBD1. The germline V gene has CDR1 MDHEN and CDR2 SYDVKM. The CDR3 has 13 residues. With V trimmed by 6 bases and J by 8 bases, 8 bases remained unmatched. CDR3 coding DNA: TGTGCCAGCAGCTACCAGGGGGCGCGGGGCTACACCTTC. Its translation is CASSYQGARGYTF.

The chain couples TRBV6-1 to TRBJ1-4; weak D call: TRBD1 (6 bases). Trimming shortened V by 4 bases and J by 8 bases, and 23 bases separated the two germline ends. The CDR3 covers 17 residues. Germline CDR1 and CDR2: MNHNS and SASEGT. The CDR3 DNA is TGTGCCAGCAGTGGCCCCCGGGTCCCCAAGGGGGGGGAAAAACTGTTTTTT. As protein: CASSGPRVPKGGEKLFF.

The V gene is TRBV20-1, the J gene TRBJ2-7, with 11 bases that match TRBD2. CDR3 length: 15 amino acids. Trimming cost V 3 bases and J 2 bases; bases outside gene matches: 6. Germline CDR1 DFQATT, CDR2 SNEGSKA (reference sequence). CDR3 in DNA: TGCAGTGCTAGTTCACTAGCGGGAGTTACCTACGAGCAGTACTTC. Protein product: CSASSLAGVTYEQYF.